The sample holds a few counts of the clone carrying this T cell receptor (beta chain). Its antigen is not identified. The CDR3 sequence is 15 residues long. The ends lost 6 bases at V and 2 bases at J; junction bases unmatched: 10. Germline V gives CDR1 SQVTM, CDR2 ANQGSEA. The record originates from a study of identical twins. Broader study findings: Sharing of beta out-of-frame sequences by twins showed a weaker excess.

MiXCR, applied by TCRdb to the 5' RACE reads, yields one record per CDR3 protein. This sample has some 500,000 distinct CDR3 sequences, with roughly a fifth found just once. This sample also belongs to another study, concerning T cells expressing NK-cell markers.

The origin of this receptor is a woman aged 18 to 35 in good health. Sequenced: CD4+ T cells sorted from blood. The chain joins TRBV29-1 to TRBJ2-3, with 8 bases lining up with TRBD1. The DNA of the CDR3 is TGCAGCGTGGCAACAGGGGGTCAGATCACAGATACGCAGTATTTT. As protein: CSVATGGQITDTQYF.